This entry concerns a single T cell receptor (beta chain). The data belong to a study of blood T cell repertoires in COVID-19. Study summary: From T cells, B-cell-depleted T cells, or PBMCs came the material, which was cDNA or gDNA.

CDR3 size: 15 residues. The V end lost 3 bases, the J end lost 6 bases, and 14 bases lay between the germline ends. CDR1 is MNHNS, CDR2 SASEGT, per germline. Only in-frame clones appear in the TCRdb table, and some are missing; sequencing was by immunoSEQ multiplex PCR. The table includes about 230,000 clones, roughly 85% detected once. Material for sequencing was peripheral blood. The clonotype was recovered from a woman between 70 and 85 years old with active or convalescent COVID-19. This chain connects TRBV6-1 to TRBJ1-4; D unclear. CDR3 sequence reads: CASSEIGSGYEKLFF. The CDR3 DNA is TGTGCCAGCAGTGAGATTGGGTCAGGTTATGAAAAACTGTTTTTT.